One and the same sample provided the 8 T cell receptor beta chains below, sequenced in a study of cytomegalovirus exposure and HLA in healthy donors (TCRdb year 2017). The receptor library was made with the immunoSEQ multiplex PCR assay. A mixture of 60 forward primers for TCR Vbeta segments and 13 reverse primers for TCR Jbeta segments was used in the multiplex PCR. Here the immuneACCESS table is served through TCRdb, limited to in-frame sequences with V and J called. Missing clones are a known gap in these copies; in checked studies unresolved V genes cover under half, and the rest lacks a known reason. Counted in this sample were about 130,000 clones; roughly 74% of them appeared once. The ten top clones hold 4.2% of the sample. The sample taken for sequencing was PBMCs. Receptor source: a woman in her forties or fifties in good health and CMV-seropositive.

The gene calls are TRBV6-5 and TRBJ1-4; D remains unclear. Germline values: CDR1 MNHEY, CDR2 SVGAGI. V was clipped by 2 bases and J by 5 bases, with 12 bases between them. The CDR3 is made up of 15 amino acids. The CDR3 nucleotides are TGTGCCAGCAGTTACGAGGGCAGGAACAATGAAAAACTGTTTTTT. It translates to CASSYEGRNNEKLFF.

This sequence joins TRBV6-5 and TRBJ2-3, with a weak D call TRBD2 (6 bases). Trimming stripped 6 bases from V and 2 bases from J, with 9 bases between. Per germline, CDR1 MNHEY and CDR2 SVGAGI. CDR3 size: 13 residues. The CDR3 protein is CASSRGYTDTQYF. CDR3 in DNA: TGTGCCAGCAGCCGGGGGTACACAGATACGCAGTATTTT.

The chain is built from TRBV7-9 and TRBJ2-5, with 8 bases fitting TRBD1. The V and J ends lost 5 bases and 3 bases, in that order; junction bases with no gene match: 14. The length of the CDR3 is 17 residues. CDR1 SEHNR and CDR2 FQNEAQ come from the germline V gene (reference sequence). This CDR3 is CASSRGTGGLLKETQYF. The DNA for the CDR3 is TGTGCCAGCAGCCGCGGGACAGGCGGCCTCCTTAAAGAGACCCAGTACTTC. Full variable domain (remainder filled in from reference TRBV7-9 and TRBJ2-5): DTGVSQNPRHKITKRGQNVTFRCDPISEHNRLYWYRQTLGQGPEFLTYFQNEAQLEKSRLLSDRFSAERPKGSFSTLEIQRTEQGDSAMYLCASSRGTGGLLKETQYFGPGTRLLVL.

The rearrangement links TRBV10-1 to TRBJ2-1; unclear D gene. The length of the CDR3 is 14 residues. V was shortened by 0 bases and J by 3 bases, with 6 bases between the two germline ends. The germline gives CDR1 WNHNN, CDR2 SYGVQD (reference sequence). CDR3 sequence: CASSESLSYNEQFF. In nucleotides, the CDR3 is TGCGCCAGCAGTGAGTCTCTCAGCTACAATGAGCAGTTCTTC.

The chain's CDR3 is CASSLGGPGPQPQHF. In DNA, the CDR3 is TGTGCCAGCAGCTTAGGCGGGCCAGGGCCTCAGCCCCAGCATTTT. The gene calls are TRBV13 and TRBJ1-5; a weak D match, TRBD1 (5 bases). The CDR3 extends over 15 amino acids. Germline CDR1 is PRHDT and CDR2 is FYEKMQ (reference sequence). V dropped 0 bases and J dropped 6 bases, with 12 bases sitting between them.

The rearrangement uses TRBV2 and TRBJ1-3; the D is unclear. V lost 8 bases and J lost 1, with 9 bases in between. The germline V gene encodes CDR1 SNHLY and CDR2 FYNNEI. This CDR3 is 13 amino acids long. The DNA of the CDR3 is TGTGCCAGCGGCCGTTTGTCTGGAAACACCATATATTTT. Encoded protein: CASGRLSGNTIYF.

The rearrangement uses TRBV27 and TRBJ1-1, with D hard to call. The germline CDR1 and CDR2 sequences are MNHEY and SMNVEV (reference sequence). With 5 bases removed from V and 9 bases from J, the gap between germline ends came to 13 bases. This CDR3 region has 12 residues. The CDR3 is CASSMPGSQAFF. The CDR3 DNA reads as TGTGCCAGCAGTATGCCGGGGTCCCAAGCTTTCTTT.

To note about this clone: This sample also contains other DNA sequences that code for the same CDR3. The chain is built from TRBV18 and TRBJ1-1; no definite D call. The V end lost 0 bases, the J end lost 8 bases, and 7 bases lay between the germline ends. This CDR3 spans 12 amino acids. The germline V gene encodes CDR1 KGHSH and CDR2 LQKENI. CDR3 loop: CASSPPVREAFF. The CDR3 DNA is TGTGCCAGCTCACCACCGGTCAGAGAAGCTTTCTTT.